The next 7 T cell receptor beta chains were all read from a single sample in a study of human T cells and chemical hapten exposure. TCRdb independently ran MiXCR on the RACE reads; one entry per CDR3 protein. Here the sample spans some 46,000 distinct CDR3 sequences, 3.5% to 4.5% being singletons. Time point here: healthy volunteer bleed at 2 weeks. Researchers extracted total RNA from unfractionated whole blood. Sequenced sample: whole blood. Receptors were obtained from a female donor in good health. Some clones in this sample may be carry-over from other donors' samples.

A few counts support this clonotype. This chain connects TRBV5-4 to TRBJ2-7; TRBD1 aligns across 8 bases. The V gene end was trimmed by 0 bases and the J gene end by 5 bases; junction bases not matched to a gene: 7. This CDR3 is 15 amino acids long. Per the germline V gene, CDR1 is SGHNT and CDR2 is YYREEE (reference sequence). Written as DNA, the CDR3 is TGTGCCAGCAGCTTGGTGCCGGACAGGGTACACGAGCAGTACTTC. This translates into CASSLVPDRVHEQYF.

This clonotype was observed at least ten times. This chain uses TRBV27 with TRBJ1-5; D is undetermined. Germline V gene sequence: CDR1 MNHEY, CDR2 SMNVEV (reference sequence). The ends were cut back, 3 bases at V and 0 bases at J, with 6 bases in the middle. This CDR3 spans 14 amino acids. The CDR3 DNA sequence: TGTGCCAGCAGTTTGCGCAGTAGCAATCAGCCCCAGCATTTT. It specifies CASSLRSSNQPQHF.

The J gene is TRBJ1-5, the V gene TRBV5-6; maybe TRBD1 (5 bases). Germline V CDR1 and CDR2: SGHDT, YYEEEE. The CDR3 runs to 14 residues. Trimming took 0 bases from V and 3 from J, leaving 7 bases between them. CDR3: CASSLGGYNQPQHF. The CDR3 nucleotides read TGTGCCAGCAGCTTGGGGGGGTACAATCAGCCCCAGCATTTT.

With regard to this clonotype: A much bigger clone sits one base away, suggesting this may be a read error. V is TRBV27 and J is TRBJ2-7; D may be TRBD1 (6 bases). The CDR3 extends over 14 amino acids. Germline V gene lookup returns CDR1 MNHEY and CDR2 SMNVEV (reference sequence). V lost 5 bases and J lost 6, with 17 bases in between. The DNA for the CDR3 is TGTGCCAGCAGTATAACCGGGACAAGCCCCGAGCAGTACTTC. It specifies CASSITGTSPEQYF.

At least ten counts were recorded for this clonotype. The genes are TRBV4-2 and TRBJ2-1, with D perhaps matching TRBD2 (7 bases). CDR1 LGHNA and CDR2 YNFKEQ come from the germline V gene. This CDR3 spans 14 amino acids. V was pared by 4 bases and J by 14 bases, with 21 bases between. The CDR3 is CASSPGGGGFRKFF. The CDR3, as DNA: TGTGCCAGCAGCCCCGGTGGCGGGGGCTTCAGAAAGTTCTTC.

This clonotype was seen ten or more times. The CDR3 sequence: CASSLALRTPYNEQFF. The CDR3 DNA is TGTGCCAGCAGTTTAGCCCTAAGGACCCCCTACAATGAGCAGTTCTTC. This chain links TRBV12-3 or TRBV12-4 with TRBJ2-1; no clear D. This CDR3 is built from 16 residues. With 0 bases removed from V and 2 bases from J, the gap between germline ends came to 11 bases.

Remarks on this clonotype: A much larger clonotype is one base distant, so this may be a read error. V is TRBV28 and J is TRBJ2-7, with 7 bases lining up with TRBD1. Germline CDR1 reads MDHEN; CDR2 reads SYDVKM. The CDR3 length is 18 residues. Germline trimming cut 3 bases from V and 2 bases from J; bases unmatched to any gene: 16. The DNA of the CDR3 is TGTGCCAGCAGTTTGGGGCCGTACTCAGGGGGTCGCACCTACGAGCAGTACTTC. Residues: CASSLGPYSGGRTYEQYF.